These T cell receptor beta chains were read from a single sample in a study of blood T cell repertoires in COVID-19. The table came from immunoSEQ multiplex PCR; TCRdb's copy has only in-frame clones and leaves some out. The table lists 95,000 to 150,000 clones, roughly 87% of them singletons. Sequenced: peripheral blood. The receptors were sampled from a man older than 75 with acute or convalescent COVID-19. Each CDR3 is given with its conserved first and last residue. The order of the fields is J gene, V gene, D gene, CDR3 length, clone size, CDR3 DNA, CDR3 protein. A D gene is named only where the DNA matches it firmly. For some rows the clone size is stated as once, few or many, or as a class when expanded; others skip it.

J gene: TRBJ1-1
V gene: TRBV29-1
D gene: .
CDR3 length: 12
clone size: .
CDR3 DNA: TGCAGCGTGAGACAAACGAACACTGAAGCTTTCTTT
CDR3 protein: CSVRQTNTEAFF

J gene: TRBJ1-5
V gene: TRBV19
D gene: TRBD1
CDR3 length: 16
clone size: .
CDR3 DNA: TGTGCCAGTAGAACCGCCGGACAGGGGGCAACTCAGCCCCAGCATTTT
CDR3 protein: CASRTAGQGATQPQHF

J gene: TRBJ1-6
V gene: TRBV20-1
D gene: .
CDR3 length: 11
clone size: few
CDR3 DNA: TGCAGTGCTAGGGAGGACCCACCCCTCCACTTT
CDR3 protein: CSAREDPPLHF

J gene: TRBJ1-1
V gene: TRBV10-3
D gene: TRBD1
CDR3 length: 14
clone size: .
CDR3 DNA: TGTGCGATTGTAAGGGACAGGGGGAACACTGAAGCTTTCTTT
CDR3 protein: CAIVRDRGNTEAFF

J gene: TRBJ1-6
V gene: TRBV5-6
D gene: .
CDR3 length: 13
clone size: .
CDR3 DNA: TGTGCCAGCAGCGTAACGGTGAATTCACCCCTCCACTTT
CDR3 protein: CASSVTVNSPLHF

J gene: TRBJ2-7
V gene: TRBV5-1
D gene: .
CDR3 length: 13
clone size: .
CDR3 DNA: TGCGCCAGCAGCTTGGCCCGAGGGTACGAGCAGTACTTC
CDR3 protein: CASSLARGYEQYF

J gene: TRBJ2-1
V gene: TRBV5-1
D gene: .
CDR3 length: 16
clone size: once
CDR3 DNA: TGCGCCAGCAGCTTGGAGAGGCTAGCCGTTGGCAATGAGCAGTTCTTC
CDR3 protein: CASSLERLAVGNEQFF

J gene: TRBJ2-7
V gene: TRBV28
D gene: .
CDR3 length: 13
clone size: .
CDR3 DNA: TGTGCCAGCAACGGCGGAGCTACCTACGAGCAGTACTTC
CDR3 protein: CASNGGATYEQYF

J gene: TRBJ2-2
V gene: TRBV4-1
D gene: TRBD2
CDR3 length: 16
clone size: .
CDR3 DNA: TGCGCCAGCAGCCAAGAAGGGACTAGCGGGAGATGGGAGCTGTTTTTT
CDR3 protein: CASSQEGTSGRWELFF

J gene: TRBJ2-1
V gene: TRBV25-1
D gene: TRBD1
CDR3 length: 16
clone size: .
CDR3 DNA: TGTGCCAGCAGTGGGACCGGGACAGGGCTCTACAATGAGCAGTTCTTC
CDR3 protein: CASSGTGTGLYNEQFF

J gene: TRBJ1-1
V gene: TRBV5-1
D gene: .
CDR3 length: 15
clone size: .
CDR3 DNA: TGCGCCAGCACTCCGGGGGGGAACATGAACACTGAAGCTTTCTTT
CDR3 protein: CASTPGGNMNTEAFF

J gene: TRBJ1-3
V gene: TRBV11-2
D gene: TRBD1
CDR3 length: 14
clone size: .
CDR3 DNA: TGTGCCAGCAGCTCGGACAGGGCCGGAAACACCATATATTTT
CDR3 protein: CASSSDRAGNTIYF

J gene: TRBJ1-2
V gene: TRBV19
D gene: TRBD1
CDR3 length: 15
clone size: .
CDR3 DNA: TGTGCCAGTAGTGCTGCCCCGACAGGGGGATATGGCTACACCTTC
CDR3 protein: CASSAAPTGGYGYTF

J gene: TRBJ2-7
V gene: TRBV9
D gene: TRBD1
CDR3 length: 14
clone size: .
CDR3 DNA: TGTGCCAGCAGCGTCCCGGGGACAGGGGGAGAGCAGTACTTC
CDR3 protein: CASSVPGTGGEQYF

J gene: TRBJ1-2
V gene: TRBV7-6
D gene: .
CDR3 length: 14
clone size: .
CDR3 DNA: TGTGCCAGCAGCCCAGGGGTCCAGGGAAAAGGCTACACCTTC
CDR3 protein: CASSPGVQGKGYTF

J gene: TRBJ2-7
V gene: TRBV5-1
D gene: .
CDR3 length: 14
clone size: .
CDR3 DNA: TGCGCCAGCAGCCGTACAGGGAAGACCTACGAGCAGTACTTC
CDR3 protein: CASSRTGKTYEQYF

J gene: TRBJ2-1
V gene: TRBV29-1
D gene: TRBD1
CDR3 length: 15
clone size: .
CDR3 DNA: TGCAGCGTTGAAGATCGGGGACAGTCCTACAATGAGCAGTTCTTC
CDR3 protein: CSVEDRGQSYNEQFF

J gene: TRBJ2-5
V gene: TRBV7-9
D gene: .
CDR3 length: 15
clone size: .
CDR3 DNA: TGTGCCAGCAGCTTGGGGAGCCCCCTAGAAGAGACCCAGTACTTC
CDR3 protein: CASSLGSPLEETQYF

J gene: TRBJ2-1
V gene: TRBV4-3
D gene: TRBD2
CDR3 length: 21
clone size: .
CDR3 DNA: TGCGCCAGCAGCCAAGATCCAACTAGCGGGATGGCTGGGGGGGTAGACAATGAGCAGTTCTTC
CDR3 protein: CASSQDPTSGMAGGVDNEQFF

J gene: TRBJ1-5
V gene: TRBV5-1
D gene: TRBD1
CDR3 length: 17
clone size: .
CDR3 DNA: TGCGCCAGCAGCCCAATGACAGGGCTGGGTAGCAATCAGCCCCAGCATTTT
CDR3 protein: CASSPMTGLGSNQPQHF

J gene: TRBJ1-5
V gene: TRBV4-3
D gene: .
CDR3 length: 16
clone size: .
CDR3 DNA: TGCGCCAGCAGCCAAGGAGCCACGGCAAACTCAGGGGCCCAGCATTTT
CDR3 protein: CASSQGATANSGAQHF

J gene: TRBJ2-5
V gene: TRBV24-1
D gene: TRBD2
CDR3 length: 17
clone size: .
CDR3 DNA: TGTGCCACCGGGACTAGCGGTTCCCCCCCGGGTCCAGAGACCCAGTACTTC
CDR3 protein: CATGTSGSPPGPETQYF

J gene: TRBJ2-7
V gene: TRBV24-1
D gene: TRBD1
CDR3 length: 15
clone size: few
CDR3 DNA: TGTGCCACCAGTGACCCAGGGACAGGTTTGTACGAGCAGTACTTC
CDR3 protein: CATSDPGTGLYEQYF

J gene: TRBJ2-3
V gene: TRBV27
D gene: .
CDR3 length: 17
clone size: .
CDR3 DNA: TGTGCCAGCAGTTCCTCGTTTGACAGGCCCTCCACAGATACGCAGTATTTT
CDR3 protein: CASSSSFDRPSTDTQYF

J gene: TRBJ1-2
V gene: TRBV5-1
D gene: .
CDR3 length: 13
clone size: .
CDR3 DNA: TGCGCCAGCAGCTCGACAGCAAACTATGGCTACACCTTC
CDR3 protein: CASSSTANYGYTF

J gene: TRBJ2-2
V gene: TRBV6-5
D gene: .
CDR3 length: 15
clone size: .
CDR3 DNA: TGTGCCAGCAGTTACTCTTCGGGGAACACCGGGGAGCTGTTTTTT
CDR3 protein: CASSYSSGNTGELFF

J gene: TRBJ2-3
V gene: TRBV9
D gene: .
CDR3 length: 17
clone size: .
CDR3 DNA: TGTGCCAGCAGCCGACAGGCAGGCCCTACTAGCACAGATACGCAGTATTTT
CDR3 protein: CASSRQAGPTSTDTQYF

J gene: TRBJ1-5
V gene: TRBV19
D gene: .
CDR3 length: 14
clone size: .
CDR3 DNA: TGTGCCAGTAGGAAGGGGTCCAGCAATCAGCCCCAGCATTTT
CDR3 protein: CASRKGSSNQPQHF

J gene: TRBJ2-3
V gene: TRBV5-6
D gene: TRBD2
CDR3 length: 16
clone size: .
CDR3 DNA: TGTGCCAGCAGCTTTTATGTAGCGGGGGGTATAGATACGCAGTATTTT
CDR3 protein: CASSFYVAGGIDTQYF

J gene: TRBJ2-2
V gene: TRBV10-3
D gene: TRBD2
CDR3 length: 15
clone size: .
CDR3 DNA: TGTGCCATCAGTGTTCGGGGGGAAAGGGCCGGGGAGCTGTTTTTT
CDR3 protein: CAISVRGERAGELFF

J gene: TRBJ1-2
V gene: TRBV19
D gene: .
CDR3 length: 13
clone size: .
CDR3 DNA: TGTGCCAGTAGTCCCCGACAGCCCTATGGCTACACCTTC
CDR3 protein: CASSPRQPYGYTF

J gene: TRBJ2-1
V gene: TRBV18
D gene: .
CDR3 length: 14
clone size: .
CDR3 DNA: TGTGCCAGCTCACCTACACAGTCCTACAATGAGCAGTTCTTC
CDR3 protein: CASSPTQSYNEQFF

J gene: TRBJ2-5
V gene: TRBV25-1
D gene: .
CDR3 length: 14
clone size: once
CDR3 DNA: TGTGCCAGCAGTGAGCCCGGGGGACGGGAGACCCAGTACTTC
CDR3 protein: CASSEPGGRETQYF

J gene: TRBJ1-2
V gene: TRBV6-5
D gene: .
CDR3 length: 13
clone size: .
CDR3 DNA: TGTGCCAGCAGGGACCGGGAGGTGGGGGGCTACACCTTC
CDR3 protein: CASRDREVGGYTF

J gene: TRBJ2-4
V gene: TRBV7-8
D gene: .
CDR3 length: 16
clone size: .
CDR3 DNA: TGTGCCAGCAGCTTATCTGGACTCCTAGCCAAAAACATTCAGTACTTC
CDR3 protein: CASSLSGLLAKNIQYF

J gene: TRBJ2-7
V gene: TRBV18
D gene: TRBD1
CDR3 length: 14
clone size: .
CDR3 DNA: TGTGCCAGCTCACCACCGATGGACAGGCAATTGCAGTACTTC
CDR3 protein: CASSPPMDRQLQYF

J gene: TRBJ2-7
V gene: TRBV6-5
D gene: .
CDR3 length: 14
clone size: .
CDR3 DNA: TGTGCCAGCACCCCCTCGGGTAGGGGGAACGAGCAGTACTTC
CDR3 protein: CASTPSGRGNEQYF

J gene: TRBJ1-2
V gene: TRBV3-1/TRBV3-2
D gene: TRBD1
CDR3 length: 13
clone size: .
CDR3 DNA: TGTGCCAGCAGCCAGGGACAGGGAGATGGCTACACCTTC
CDR3 protein: CASSQGQGDGYTF

J gene: TRBJ1-4
V gene: TRBV21-1
D gene: .
CDR3 length: 11
clone size: .
CDR3 DNA: TGTGCCAGCAGCAAAGCATATAAACTGTTTTTT
CDR3 protein: CASSKAYKLFF

J gene: TRBJ2-3
V gene: TRBV10-3
D gene: TRBD2
CDR3 length: 17
clone size: .
CDR3 DNA: TGTGCCATCAGGTTAGCGGGAGGGCACCTTAGCACAGATACGCAGTATTTT
CDR3 protein: CAIRLAGGHLSTDTQYF

J gene: TRBJ1-1
V gene: TRBV6-1
D gene: .
CDR3 length: 17
clone size: .
CDR3 DNA: TGTGCCAGCAGTGAAGAATGGTGGCGGAGGGGGAACACTGAAGCTTTCTTT
CDR3 protein: CASSEEWWRRGNTEAFF

J gene: TRBJ2-5
V gene: TRBV19
D gene: .
CDR3 length: 12
clone size: .
CDR3 DNA: TGTGCCAGTGGACTCGGGGGAGAGACCCAGTACTTC
CDR3 protein: CASGLGGETQYF

J gene: TRBJ1-1
V gene: TRBV19
D gene: .
CDR3 length: 14
clone size: .
CDR3 DNA: TGTGCCAGTAGTACCGCAGGTATGAACACTGAAGCTTTCTTT
CDR3 protein: CASSTAGMNTEAFF

J gene: TRBJ1-5
V gene: TRBV27
D gene: .
CDR3 length: 15
clone size: .
CDR3 DNA: TGTGCCAGCAGTACGAGACAGTTGGGCGGTCAGCCCCAGCATTTT
CDR3 protein: CASSTRQLGGQPQHF

J gene: TRBJ1-5
V gene: TRBV28
D gene: TRBD1
CDR3 length: 14
clone size: .
CDR3 DNA: TGTGCCAGCAGCCGGGACAGAGATTATCAGCCCCAGCATTTT
CDR3 protein: CASSRDRDYQPQHF

J gene: TRBJ1-1
V gene: TRBV7-3
D gene: .
CDR3 length: 13
clone size: .
CDR3 DNA: TGTGCCAGCAGCGACCGAGGGAACACTGAAGCTTTCTTT
CDR3 protein: CASSDRGNTEAFF

J gene: TRBJ2-4
V gene: TRBV27
D gene: TRBD2
CDR3 length: 17
clone size: .
CDR3 DNA: TGTGCCAGCAGTTCCCTAGCGGGTATCCTAGCCAAAAACATTCAGTACTTC
CDR3 protein: CASSSLAGILAKNIQYF